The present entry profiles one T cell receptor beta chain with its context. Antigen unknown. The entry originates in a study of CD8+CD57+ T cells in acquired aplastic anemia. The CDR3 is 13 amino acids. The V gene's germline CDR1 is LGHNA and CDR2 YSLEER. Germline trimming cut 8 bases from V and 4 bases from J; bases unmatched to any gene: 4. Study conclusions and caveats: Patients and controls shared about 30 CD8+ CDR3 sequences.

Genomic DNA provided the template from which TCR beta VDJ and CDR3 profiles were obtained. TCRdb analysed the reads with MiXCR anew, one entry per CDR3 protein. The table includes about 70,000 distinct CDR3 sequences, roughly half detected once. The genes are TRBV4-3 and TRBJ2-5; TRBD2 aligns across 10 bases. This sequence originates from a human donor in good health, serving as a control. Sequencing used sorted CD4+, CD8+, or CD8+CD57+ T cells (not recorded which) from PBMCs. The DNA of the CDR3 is TGCGCCAGCGGTAGCGGGGGGCCAGAGACCCAGTACTTC. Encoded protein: CASGSGGPETQYF.